This T cell receptor beta chain stems from a study of blood T cell repertoires in COVID-19. Study as a whole: The samples span acute and convalescent COVID-19 from the United States, Italy and Spain. The cDNA or gDNA used as material had been derived from T cells, B-cell-depleted T cells, or PBMCs.

In the authors' methods: Reference gene primer amplification gave nucleated cell count estimates. The method was immunoSEQ multiplex PCR; TCRdb's version includes in-frame clones alone and lacks a portion of them. That table furnishes V, J and clone size, whereas the DNA furnished D and trimming. The repertoire holds some 150,000 clones, 70% to 90% seen once, with roughly 3% in the top ten. CDR1 is MNHEY, CDR2 SMNVEV, per germline (reference sequence). Trimming took 6 bases from V and 3 from J, leaving 15 bases between them. The CDR3 totals 14 residues. The sequencing input was peripheral blood. The chain combines TRBV27 with TRBJ2-7; D perhaps matches TRBD1 (6 bases). The receptor was derived from a man between 65 and 85 years old with acute or convalescent COVID-19. The CDR3 region has the DNA TGTGCCAGCAGCCGGACAGACGTACGCTACGAGCAGTACTTC. Translating it yields CASSRTDVRYEQYF.